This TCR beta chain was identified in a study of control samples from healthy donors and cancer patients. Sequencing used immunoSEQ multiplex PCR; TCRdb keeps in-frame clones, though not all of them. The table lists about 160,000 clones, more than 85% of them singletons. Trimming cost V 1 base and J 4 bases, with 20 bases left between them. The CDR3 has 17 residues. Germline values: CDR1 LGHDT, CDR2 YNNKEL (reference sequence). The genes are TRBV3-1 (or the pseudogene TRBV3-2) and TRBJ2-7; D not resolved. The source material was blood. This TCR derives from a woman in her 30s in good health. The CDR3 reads CASSQGIRTIFPYEQYF. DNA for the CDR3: TGTGCCAGCAGCCAAGGGATAAGAACCATCTTTCCATACGAGCAGTACTTC.